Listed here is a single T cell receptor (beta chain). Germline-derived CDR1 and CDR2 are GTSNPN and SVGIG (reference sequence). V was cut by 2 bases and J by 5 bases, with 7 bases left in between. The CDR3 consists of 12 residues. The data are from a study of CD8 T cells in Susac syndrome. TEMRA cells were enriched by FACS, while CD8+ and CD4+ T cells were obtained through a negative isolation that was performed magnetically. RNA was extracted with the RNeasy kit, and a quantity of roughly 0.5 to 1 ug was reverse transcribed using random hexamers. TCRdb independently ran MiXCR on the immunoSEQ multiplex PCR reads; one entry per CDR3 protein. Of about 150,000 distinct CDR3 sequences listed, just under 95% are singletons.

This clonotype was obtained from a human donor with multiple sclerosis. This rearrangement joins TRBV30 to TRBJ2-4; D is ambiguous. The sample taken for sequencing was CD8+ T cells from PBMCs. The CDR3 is CAWSMGENIQYF. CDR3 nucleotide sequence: TGTGCCTGGAGTATGGGTGAAAACATTCAGTACTTC.